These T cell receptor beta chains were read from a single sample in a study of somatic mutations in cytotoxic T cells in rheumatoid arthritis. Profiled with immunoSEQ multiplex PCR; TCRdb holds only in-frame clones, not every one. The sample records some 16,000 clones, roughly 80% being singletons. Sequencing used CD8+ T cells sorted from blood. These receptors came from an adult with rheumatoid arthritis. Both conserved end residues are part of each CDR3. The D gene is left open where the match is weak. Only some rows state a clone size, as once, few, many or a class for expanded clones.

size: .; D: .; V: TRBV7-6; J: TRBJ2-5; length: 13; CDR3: CASTTTGRETQYF; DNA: TGTGCCAGCACCACCACAGGGAGGGAGACCCAGTACTTC
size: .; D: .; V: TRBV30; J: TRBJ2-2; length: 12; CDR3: CAWTLNTGELFF; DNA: TGTGCCTGGACTCTGAACACCGGGGAGCTGTTTTTT
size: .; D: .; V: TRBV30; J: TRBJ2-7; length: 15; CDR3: CAWSGVSQAPYEQYF; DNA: TGTGCCTGGAGTGGGGTTTCACAAGCTCCCTACGAGCAGTACTTC
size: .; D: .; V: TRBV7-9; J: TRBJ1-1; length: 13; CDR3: CASSLPLDLGAFF; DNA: TGTGCCAGCAGCTTACCCTTGGACCTAGGAGCTTTCTTT
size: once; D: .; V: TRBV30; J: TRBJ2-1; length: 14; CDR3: CAWSVGANYNEQFF; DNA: TGTGCCTGGAGTGTAGGTGCAAACTACAATGAGCAGTTCTTC
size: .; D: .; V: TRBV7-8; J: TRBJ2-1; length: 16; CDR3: CASSLSPALQFNEQFF; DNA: TGTGCCAGCAGCTTATCTCCCGCCCTCCAATTTAATGAGCAGTTCTTC
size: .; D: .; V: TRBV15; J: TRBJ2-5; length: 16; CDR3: CATSRGRSGELETQYF; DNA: TGTGCCACCAGCAGAGGACGTAGCGGCGAGTTGGAGACCCAGTACTTC
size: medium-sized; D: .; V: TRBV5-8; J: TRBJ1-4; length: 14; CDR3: CASSWKATNEKLFF; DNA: TGTGCCAGCAGCTGGAAAGCAACTAATGAAAAACTGTTTTTT
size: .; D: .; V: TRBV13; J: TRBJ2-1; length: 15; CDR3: CASSLVAMSGNEQFF; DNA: TGTGCCAGCAGCTTAGTGGCAATGTCGGGGAATGAGCAGTTCTTC
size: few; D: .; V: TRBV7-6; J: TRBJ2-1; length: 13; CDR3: CASSSPAAYEQFF; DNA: TGTGCCAGCAGCTCCCCAGCGGCCTATGAGCAGTTCTTC
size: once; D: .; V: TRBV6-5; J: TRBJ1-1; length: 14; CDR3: CASSRQGFNTEAFF; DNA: TGTGCCAGCAGTCGCCAGGGGTTTAACACTGAAGCTTTCTTT
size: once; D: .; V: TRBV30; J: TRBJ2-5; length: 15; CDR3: CAWSVVTGFGETQYF; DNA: TGTGCCTGGAGTGTAGTTACGGGGTTCGGAGAGACCCAGTACTTC
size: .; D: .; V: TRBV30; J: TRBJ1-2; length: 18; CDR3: CARLSIPSRGTTGYGYTF; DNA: TGTGCCCGCCTCAGCATCCCGAGTAGGGGGACCACTGGGTATGGCTACACCTTC
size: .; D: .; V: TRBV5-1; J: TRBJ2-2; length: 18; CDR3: CASSPVPTDLVVHGELFF; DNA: TGCGCCAGCAGCCCAGTCCCCACAGATCTAGTAGTTCACGGGGAGCTGTTTTTT
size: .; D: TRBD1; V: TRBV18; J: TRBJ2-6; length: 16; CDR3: CASEGQGLSGANVLTF; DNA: TGTGCCTCCGAGGGACAGGGGCTCTCTGGGGCCAACGTCCTGACTTTC
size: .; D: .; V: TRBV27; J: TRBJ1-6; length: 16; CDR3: CASSTSVGTVFSPLHF; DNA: TGTGCCAGCAGTACCTCCGTGGGGACGGTTTTTTCACCCCTCCACTTT
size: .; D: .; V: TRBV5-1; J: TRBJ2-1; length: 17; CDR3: CASSFWSSGDYYNEQFF; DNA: TGCGCCAGCAGCTTTTGGTCGTCCGGGGATTACTACAATGAGCAGTTCTTC
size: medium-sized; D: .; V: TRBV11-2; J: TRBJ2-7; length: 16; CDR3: CASSLAGQRFSYEQYF; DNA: TGTGCCAGCAGCTTAGCGGGTCAGCGCTTCTCCTACGAGCAGTACTTC
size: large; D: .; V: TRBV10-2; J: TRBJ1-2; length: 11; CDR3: CASSEGTGYTF; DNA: TGCGCCAGCAGTGAAGGAACTGGCTACACCTTC
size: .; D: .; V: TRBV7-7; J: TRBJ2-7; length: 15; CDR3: CASSSTFGGRDEQYF; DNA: TGTGCCAGCAGCTCCACTTTTGGGGGGCGAGACGAGCAGTACTTC